This TCR beta chain originates from a study of blood T cell repertoires in COVID-19. On the study more broadly: Donors in the United States, Italy and Spain gave samples during acute or convalescent COVID-19. PBMCs, B-cell-depleted T cells, or T cells provided the cDNA or gDNA that made up the material.

Residents of about two dozen US areas, aged about 18 to 95 years, made up the participants. Cohorts were based on clinical histories the participants reported. Germline assignment: CDR1 MGHDK and CDR2 SYGVNS. Trimming took off 3 bases at V and 1 base at J, with 9 bases between the two ends. This CDR3 comprises 14 residues. The table came from immunoSEQ multiplex PCR; TCRdb's copy has only in-frame clones and leaves some out. The data hold 180,000 or so clones, with roughly nine tenths observed a single time. The TCR comes from a woman aged 40 to 49 with acute COVID-19. Sequencing input: PBMCs or T cells enriched from blood (not recorded which). The gene calls are TRBV25-1 and TRBJ2-5, with TRBD2 as a possible D gene (5 bases). This CDR3 reads CASSDRRGQETQYF. The CDR3, as DNA: TGTGCCAGCAGTGACAGACGGGGCCAAGAGACCCAGTACTTC.